The rows below give T cell receptor beta chains drawn from one sample of a study of response to subunit inactivated influenza vaccine. TCRdb processed the RT-PCR reads anew with MiXCR; each CDR3 protein has one entry. Here the sample spans hundreds of thousands of distinct CDR3 sequences, less than 15% being singletons. This material consisted of PBMCs from blood, taken around 14 days before vaccination. The receptor set was obtained from a man over 45 who received an inactivated influenza vaccine. CDR3s leave out the opening cysteine and the closing phenylalanine or tryptophan. Each record gives: CDR3 protein, V gene, J gene.

CDR3 protein: ASSLAAANTEAF
V gene: TRBV5-1
J gene: TRBJ1-1

CDR3 protein: SARGQELLNSPLH
V gene: TRBV20-1
J gene: TRBJ1-6

CDR3 protein: ASPDGGRTGEPF
V gene: TRBV9
J gene: TRBJ2-2

CDR3 protein: SLTDRNTGELF
V gene: TRBV29-1
J gene: TRBJ2-2

CDR3 protein: ASSFGGRGDEQY
V gene: TRBV12-3/TRBV12-4
J gene: TRBJ2-7

CDR3 protein: ASSYGRLPTGEQY
V gene: TRBV12-3/TRBV12-4
J gene: TRBJ2-7

CDR3 protein: ASSYEEHHTGELF
V gene: TRBV6-2/TRBV6-3
J gene: TRBJ2-2

CDR3 protein: ASTPGQLLGTDTQY
V gene: TRBV11-2
J gene: TRBJ2-3

CDR3 protein: AWSVARDQPQH
V gene: TRBV30
J gene: TRBJ1-5

CDR3 protein: ASSQLSGRSTGELF
V gene: TRBV14
J gene: TRBJ2-2

CDR3 protein: ASARDRGGNTIY
V gene: TRBV5-1
J gene: TRBJ1-3

CDR3 protein: SARDLAVKPGGELF
V gene: TRBV20-1
J gene: TRBJ2-2

CDR3 protein: AISSGTGEQETQY
V gene: TRBV10-3
J gene: TRBJ2-5

CDR3 protein: ASSEGFDLNEQF
V gene: TRBV6-1
J gene: TRBJ2-1

CDR3 protein: AIRTGGNSPLH
V gene: TRBV10-3
J gene: TRBJ1-6

CDR3 protein: ASSQDSRPYNEQF
V gene: TRBV3-1
J gene: TRBJ2-1

CDR3 protein: SATQGLSSGANVLT
V gene: TRBV20-1
J gene: TRBJ2-6

CDR3 protein: ASSQSRLNIQY
V gene: TRBV27
J gene: TRBJ2-4

CDR3 protein: ASSIARGKETQY
V gene: TRBV19
J gene: TRBJ2-5

CDR3 protein: ASSLQGQLVSGNTIY
V gene: TRBV7-2
J gene: TRBJ1-3

CDR3 protein: AISESGTLKAGNTIY
V gene: TRBV10-3
J gene: TRBJ1-3

CDR3 protein: ASSLVVQGSASTDTQY
V gene: TRBV5-1
J gene: TRBJ2-3

CDR3 protein: ASSWGAGAIDTQY
V gene: TRBV12-3/TRBV12-4
J gene: TRBJ2-3

CDR3 protein: ASSITGMRGNQPQH
V gene: TRBV19
J gene: TRBJ1-5

CDR3 protein: ASISSGLAGPEQF
V gene: TRBV28
J gene: TRBJ2-1

CDR3 protein: ASSSGRTTETQY
V gene: TRBV13
J gene: TRBJ2-5

CDR3 protein: ASSQEPGNTGELF
V gene: TRBV4-1
J gene: TRBJ2-2

CDR3 protein: ASSLDGPSSRRSPLH
V gene: TRBV12-3/TRBV12-4
J gene: TRBJ1-6

CDR3 protein: ASSFITGAAYGYT
V gene: TRBV12-3/TRBV12-4
J gene: TRBJ1-2

CDR3 protein: ASSKRQGESGNTIY
V gene: TRBV21-1
J gene: TRBJ1-3

CDR3 protein: ASSIRNPTAKNIQY
V gene: TRBV19
J gene: TRBJ2-4

CDR3 protein: ASSPVTGDNSPLH
V gene: TRBV5-1
J gene: TRBJ1-6

CDR3 protein: ISVSEALIVRGSRENTEAF
V gene: TRBV7-5
J gene: TRBJ1-1

CDR3 protein: SARVAGGPVGQF
V gene: TRBV20-1
J gene: TRBJ2-1

CDR3 protein: SASRALSYEQY
V gene: TRBV20-1
J gene: TRBJ2-7

CDR3 protein: ASSLMGHGTDTQY
V gene: TRBV7-3
J gene: TRBJ2-3

CDR3 protein: ASSYRGNTDTQY
V gene: TRBV6-5
J gene: TRBJ2-3

CDR3 protein: ASSQDFSQGLHTQY
V gene: TRBV4-1
J gene: TRBJ2-3

CDR3 protein: ASSSIRMRAVYEQY
V gene: TRBV7-8
J gene: TRBJ2-7

CDR3 protein: ASSPYRVSRDRVGDTQY
V gene: TRBV14
J gene: TRBJ2-3

CDR3 protein: ATSDPGNGNTEAF
V gene: TRBV24-1
J gene: TRBJ1-1